A single sample gave rise to the 9 T cell receptor beta chains below, sequenced in a study of monozygotic twins with cystic fibrosis (dated by TCRdb to 2020 to 2023). Receptor libraries were prepared by the immunoSEQ multiplex PCR assay. Here the immuneACCESS table is served through TCRdb, limited to in-frame sequences with V and J called. Missing clones are a known gap in these copies; in checked studies unresolved V genes cover under half, and the rest lacks a known reason. Counted in this sample were around 30,000 clones; around four fifths of them appeared once. Together, the top ten hold about 0.96% of the sample. The sequencing sample was made of blood. The receptors here all came from a girl aged 2 to 9 with cystic fibrosis.

The V gene is TRBV30, the J gene TRBJ2-5, with a possible D match to TRBD1 (6 bases). The V end was cut by 6 bases, the J end by 4 bases, with 15 bases between. CDR1 GTSNPN and CDR2 SVGIG come from the germline V gene (reference sequence). The CDR3 is 13 residues long. CDR3 residues: CACTTGMVETQYF. CDR3 nucleotide sequence: TGTGCCTGCACTACAGGGATGGTAGAGACCCAGTACTTC. Using reference TRBV30 and TRBJ2-5 for the parts outside the CDR3, the full variable domain is SQTIHQWPATLVQPVGSPLSLECTVEGTSNPNLYWYRQAAGRGLQLLFYSVGIGQISSEVPQNLSASRPQDRQFILSSKKLLLSDSGFYLCACTTGMVETQYFGPGTRLLVL.

The chain combines TRBV18 with TRBJ2-7; D is perhaps TRBD2 (6 bases). V was cut by 4 bases and J by 3 bases, with 22 bases left in between. This CDR3 region has 17 residues. Germline CDR1 KGHSH, CDR2 LQKENI. This chain's CDR3 is CASSLGNKGREFYEQYF. The DNA for the CDR3 is TGTGCCAGCTCACTGGGTAATAAGGGCCGGGAGTTCTACGAGCAGTACTTC.

This sequence joins TRBV20-1 and TRBJ1-2; the D is unclear. The ends were cut back, 4 bases at V and 8 bases at J, with 8 bases in the middle. CDR1 is DFQATT and CDR2 is SNEGSKA in the germline V gene (reference sequence). The CDR3 is made up of 10 amino acids. The CDR3 DNA reads as TGCAGTGCTACACCCGGGGGCTACACCTTC. This codes for CSATPGGYTF.

The genes are TRBV28 and TRBJ2-5; TRBD2 matches 8 bases. The CDR3 has 14 residues. V lost 7 bases to trimming and J lost 7 bases; unmatched junction nucleotides: 11. Per germline, CDR1 MDHEN and CDR2 SYDVKM. The CDR3 region has the DNA TGTGCCAGCATTTATCGACGAGCGGGGGCGACCCAGTACTTC. This codes for CASIYRRAGATQYF.

V is TRBV5-1 and J is TRBJ2-3; TRBD1 is a possible D gene (6 bases). Trimming took 4 bases from V and 2 from J, leaving 17 bases between them. The CDR3 consists of 16 residues. Germline values: CDR1 SGHRS, CDR2 YFSETQ. The DNA for the CDR3 is TGCGCCAGCAGCATAGGACAGTTTACTACCACAGATACGCAGTATTTT. As protein: CASSIGQFTTTDTQYF.

J is TRBJ2-3 and V is TRBV30; a weak D match, TRBD2 (5 bases). There are 12 residues in the CDR3. Germline V gene data show CDR1 as GTSNPN and CDR2 as SVGIG (reference sequence). V lost 5 bases and J 5 bases, leaving 11 bases between the germline ends. In nucleotides, the CDR3 is TGTGCCTGGTCTAGCAGCCTAGATACGCAGTATTTT. This translates into CAWSSSLDTQYF.

The chain joins TRBV19 to TRBJ2-5; D remains ambiguous. This CDR3 spans 14 amino acids. Per the germline V gene, CDR1 is LNHDA and CDR2 is SQIVND (reference sequence). The V and J ends lost 1 base and 5 bases respectively, with 11 bases between them. As DNA, the CDR3 is TGTGCCAGTAGTATAGGGCTTGGGTCCGAGACCCAGTACTTC. Amino acid sequence: CASSIGLGSETQYF.

The chain couples TRBV18 to TRBJ2-3; 7 bases agree with TRBD2. Germline CDR1 is KGHSH and CDR2 is LQKENI. The CDR3 covers 14 residues. V lost 3 bases, J lost 0 bases, and 0 bases stayed unmatched. CDR3: CASSPGLSTDTQYF. CDR3 DNA sequence: TGTGCCAGCTCACCGGGACTAAGCACAGATACGCAGTATTTT.

CDR3 DNA: TGTGCCAGCACCAACCGGGACCAAGAGACCCAGTACTTC. Translating gives CASTNRDQETQYF. V is TRBV5-4 and J is TRBJ2-5; D gene unclear. With 6 bases removed from V and 0 bases from J, the gap between germline ends came to 9 bases. The CDR3 sequence is 13 residues long. Germline CDR1 and CDR2: SGHNT and YYREEE (reference sequence).